These 15 T cell receptor beta chains came from one sample sequenced in a study of cytomegalovirus exposure and HLA in healthy donors. The PCR ran on 60 Vbeta and 13 Jbeta primers. Produced via immunoSEQ multiplex PCR; TCRdb's table is partial and in-frame only. The sample contains 200,000 to 250,000 clones, more than 65% of which appear only once. The source material was PBMCs. These receptors all come from a woman in her thirties in good health and CMV-seronegative.

The chain links TRBV13 to TRBJ2-1; TRBD2 matches 7 bases. This CDR3 contains 15 residues. Per germline, CDR1 PRHDT and CDR2 FYEKMQ (reference sequence). The J segment lost 7 bases and the V segment lost 1 base, leaving 7 bases of the junction unmatched. This chain's CDR3 is CASSLASGKGNEQFF. The DNA for the CDR3 is TGTGCCAGCAGCTTAGCCAGCGGGAAGGGGAATGAGCAGTTCTTC. The variable domain in full, completed from reference TRBV13 and TRBJ2-1, reads AAGVIQSPRHLIKEKRETATLKCYPIPRHDTVYWYQQGPGQDPQFLISFYEKMQSDKGSIPDRFSAQQFSDYHSELNMSSLELGDSALYFCASSLASGKGNEQFFGPGTRLTVL.

The chain carries TRBV9 and TRBJ2-3; tentative D call: TRBD2 (6 bases). CDR3 size: 14 residues. Germline values: CDR1 SGDLS, CDR2 YYNGEE. The V and J ends lost 3 bases and 3 bases respectively, with 11 bases between them. CDR3 bases: TGTGCCAGCAGCGGTTTGGGGGGTACAGATACGCAGTATTTT. It translates to CASSGLGGTDTQYF.

The J gene is TRBJ1-6, the V gene TRBV2; D is perhaps TRBD1 (5 bases). This CDR3 region has 13 residues. Trimming pared 8 bases from V and 0 bases from J, leaving 5 bases between. CDR1 and CDR2 from the germline V gene are SNHLY and FYNNEI. CDR3 sequence reads: CASQGSYNSPLHF. DNA of the CDR3: TGTGCCAGCCAGGGCTCCTATAATTCACCCCTCCACTTT.

V is TRBV30 and J is TRBJ2-7; the D gene is possibly TRBD2 (5 bases). CDR1 GTSNPN and CDR2 SVGIG come from the germline V gene (reference sequence). V was pared by 1 base and J by 4 bases, with 20 bases between. The CDR3 contains 16 residues. The CDR3 loop is CAWSGGVSRWYYEQYF. CDR3 nucleotides: TGTGCCTGGAGTGGGGGAGTGTCTAGGTGGTATTACGAGCAGTACTTC.

This clone has only a few counts. The rearrangement joins TRBV7-3 to TRBJ2-7; TRBD1 aligns across 8 bases. The CDR3 runs 16 residues. Germline V lookup: CDR1 SGHTA, CDR2 FQGTGA. V gave up 2 bases and J gave up 0 bases; unmatched junction bases: 6. In DNA, the CDR3 is TGTGCCAGCAGCTTACAGGGGGCGATTAGCTCCTACGAGCAGTACTTC. This gives the protein CASSLQGAISSYEQYF.

The sample holds one count of this clone. The chain is built from TRBV12-5 and TRBJ2-2; D may be TRBD1 (6 bases). V gave up 4 bases and J gave up 1 base, with 10 bases separating them. The CDR3 length is 15 residues. Looked up from germline, CDR1 is LGHNT and CDR2 is FRNRAP. CDR3 in DNA: TGTGCTAGTGGTTCGTCGGACAGGAACACCGGGGAGCTGTTTTTT. This sequence encodes CASGSSDRNTGELFF.

This rearrangement joins TRBV10-3 to TRBJ2-7; TRBD1 matches 7 bases. CDR1 and CDR2 from the germline V gene are ENHRY and SYGVKD. The CDR3 contains 14 residues. Trimming removed 11 bases from V and 2 bases from J; junction bases left unmatched: 12. DNA of the CDR3: TGTGCCGCCGACGAAACCGGGACAGCCTACGAGCAGTACTTC. This gives the protein CAADETGTAYEQYF.

V gene TRBV18 combines with J gene TRBJ2-7, with D possibly TRBD2 on 6 matching bases. V lost 0 bases to trimming and J lost 5 bases, with 20 bases between them. The CDR3 spans 17 residues. Germline values: CDR1 KGHSH, CDR2 LQKENI. The CDR3 nucleotides read TGTGCCAGCTCACCACCCCGGAGGGGCGAATTATCCCACGAGCAGTACTTC. Translating gives CASSPPRRGELSHEQYF.

About this clone: Distinct nucleotide sequences in the sample also encode this CDR3. The chain is built from TRBV5-1 and TRBJ1-3; the match to TRBD1 covers 9 bases. This CDR3 is built from 15 residues. Germline V gene sequence: CDR1 SGHRS, CDR2 YFSETQ. J was trimmed by 3 bases and V by 3 bases; bases with no gene match: 4. As DNA, the CDR3 is TGCGCCAGCAGCTGGACAGGGGCGCATGGAAACACCATATATTTT. Encoded protein: CASSWTGAHGNTIYF.

The chain recombines TRBV5-4 with TRBJ1-2, with 8 bases lining up with TRBD1. Trimming took 0 bases from V and 8 from J; bases not matched to a gene: 9. CDR3 size: 15 residues. Germline CDR1 is SGHNT and CDR2 is YYREEE (reference sequence). The CDR3 nucleotides read TGTGCCAGCAGCTTGGTGGGTGACAGGGGAGGAGGCTACACCTTC. It encodes CASSLVGDRGGGYTF.

This chain links TRBV2 with TRBJ2-5; TRBD1 agrees at 7 bases. The J segment lost 5 bases and the V segment lost 6 bases, leaving 9 bases of the junction unmatched. Germline CDR1 reads SNHLY; CDR2 reads FYNNEI. This CDR3 region has 14 residues. DNA of the CDR3: TGTGCCAGCAGGGGACAGCTGGGTGGCGAGACCCAGTACTTC. It encodes CASRGQLGGETQYF.

The gene calls are TRBV2 and TRBJ2-5; unclear D gene. Germline values: CDR1 SNHLY, CDR2 FYNNEI. V lost 6 bases, J lost 1 base, and 15 bases lay in between. The CDR3 has 15 residues. CDR3 nucleotide sequence: TGTGCCAGCAGCGACCATTTAGCCTTCCAAGAGACCCAGTACTTC. This translates into CASSDHLAFQETQYF.

V is TRBV29-1 and J is TRBJ2-1; no reliable D call. Trimming stripped 8 bases from V and 6 bases from J, with 11 bases between. Germline CDR1 reads SQVTM; CDR2 reads ANQGSEA. CDR3 size: 11 residues. The CDR3 nucleotides read TGCAGCCCACAGATGGGCAATGAGCAGTTCTTC. This translates into CSPQMGNEQFF.

This sequence joins TRBV5-1 and TRBJ1-1; 7 bases line up with TRBD1. This CDR3 spans 16 amino acids. Trimming at V came to 4 bases and at J to 2 bases, leaving 11 bases not matched to a gene. CDR1 is SGHRS, CDR2 YFSETQ, per germline. In DNA form, the CDR3 reads TGCGCCAGCAGCACCCGACAGGGAGGAGTAAACACTGAAGCTTTCTTT. Encoded protein: CASSTRQGGVNTEAFF.

DNA of the CDR3: TGTGCCAGCAGCCCGCGGCTAGCGGCGTACGAGCAGTACTTC. Its translation: CASSPRLAAYEQYF. This sequence joins TRBV7-9 and TRBJ2-5; 7 positions agree with TRBD2. Gene TRBJ2-7 matches the end of the DNA better, so the J call may be wrong. Germline CDR1 reads SEHNR; CDR2 reads FQNEAQ (reference sequence). CDR3 length: 14 residues.